This T cell receptor beta chain was captured by sequencing in a study of cytomegalovirus exposure and HLA in healthy donors. General study points: In a later analysis, compared with equally common non-associated chains, HLA-associated beta chains were more expanded.

Vbeta (60) and Jbeta (13) primers were used in the PCR. The method was immunoSEQ multiplex PCR; TCRdb's version includes in-frame clones alone and lacks a portion of them. Reported are roughly 77,000 clones; the ten largest clones contain about 3.8%. V lost 1 base to trimming and J lost 0 bases, with 14 bases between them. The CDR3 contains 16 residues. Germline V CDR1 and CDR2: SGHRS, YFSETQ. As regards this clone: Its antigen is as yet unknown.

This receptor was identified in a female donor in good health and CMV-seropositive. The sample was PBMCs. V and J are TRBV5-1 and TRBJ2-7, with D possibly being TRBD1 (6 bases). CDR3 in amino acids: CASSLRGIESSYEQYF. DNA of the CDR3: TGCGCCAGCAGCTTGAGGGGGATTGAGAGCTCCTACGAGCAGTACTTC.